This passage covers 21 T cell receptor beta chains from one sample sequenced in a study of Ad26.COV2.S vaccination and SARS-CoV-2 variants. The assay was immunoSEQ multiplex PCR, and TCRdb's table has in-frame clones only and misses some. The table lists approximately 350,000 clones, roughly 80% of them singletons, with more than 7% in the top ten. As to treatment: some 20 received Ad26.COV2.S at low or high dose, single or two shots; 5 received placebo; per-sample allocation not given. Sample collection was performed on day 63 after the first vaccine or placebo injection. The material sequenced was peripheral blood, taken in a trial of Ad26.COV2.S vaccine versus placebo. The receptors stem from a person aged 18 to 59 who received the Ad26.COV2.S COVID-19 vaccine or a placebo.

This clone was picked up many times. The rearrangement links TRBV12-2 to TRBJ1-2; the table's D call, TRBD1, has no DNA check behind it. TRBV12-2 represents a pseudogene. The CDR3 spans 18 residues. In nucleotides, the CDR3 is TGTGCAAGTCGCTTACTGGACAGGGGTCTTCTTAAAAACTATGGCTACACCTTC. Its translation: CASRLLDRGLLKNYGYTF.

V and J are TRBV6-5 and TRBJ1-6; possibly TRBD1 for D (5 bases). V lost 6 bases to trimming and J lost 8 bases, with 11 bases between them. The germline CDR1 and CDR2 sequences are MNHEY and SVGAGI. The CDR3 length is 13 residues. The chain's CDR3 is CASRGRWDSPLHF. For the CDR3, the DNA is TGTGCCAGCAGGGGACGGTGGGATTCACCCCTCCACTTT.

The rearrangement joins TRBV6-5 to TRBJ2-7; 9 positions agree with TRBD1. The CDR3 totals 13 residues. V lost 2 bases, J lost 6 bases, and 2 bases stayed unmatched. From germline, CDR1 is MNHEY and CDR2 SVGAGI. This CDR3 reads CASSYLDRGEQYF. The CDR3 nucleotides are TGTGCCAGCAGTTACCTGGACAGGGGCGAGCAGTACTTC.

J is TRBJ1-5 and V is TRBV5-6; tentative D call: TRBD1 (5 bases). In germline, CDR1 is SGHDT, CDR2 YYEEEE. CDR3 length: 14 residues. Trimming removed 4 bases at V and 4 bases at J, with 12 bases between. CDR3 sequence (DNA): TGTGCCAGCAGCCGGGGAGGGGCGAATCAGCCCCAGCATTTT. Encoded protein: CASSRGGANQPQHF. Looking up the rest from reference TRBV5-6 and TRBJ1-5 gives the full variable domain: DAGVTQSPTHLIKTRGQQVTLRCSPKSGHDTVSWYQQALGQGPQFIFQYYEEEERQRGNFPDRFSGHQFPNYSSELNVNALLLGDSALYLCASSRGGANQPQHFGDGTRLSIL.

This clone was detected a few times. The chain carries TRBV27 and TRBJ2-6; D is undetermined. V was shortened by 3 bases and J by 0 bases, with 6 bases between the two germline ends. This CDR3 is 15 amino acids long. Germline V gene sequence: CDR1 MNHEY, CDR2 SMNVEV (reference sequence). CDR3 residues: CASSFVVSGANVLTF. CDR3 coding DNA: TGTGCCAGCAGTTTCGTAGTCTCTGGGGCCAACGTCCTGACTTTC.

This clone has only one observation. The chain employs TRBV18 and TRBJ2-4; 12 nucleotides agree with TRBD2. The CDR3 has 16 residues. CDR1 is KGHSH and CDR2 is LQKENI in the germline V gene. V lost 3 bases and J lost 5; bases outside the gene matches: 5. The chain's CDR3 is CASSPPTSGGQNIQYF. The CDR3 DNA sequence: TGTGCCAGCTCACCGCCGACTAGCGGGGGCCAAAACATTCAGTACTTC.

The V call is TRBV19, the J call TRBJ1-1; no reliable D call. This CDR3 is built from 13 residues. From germline, CDR1 is LNHDA and CDR2 SQIVND (reference sequence). Trimming took 2 bases from V and 7 from J, leaving 11 bases between them. CDR3 nucleotides: TGTGCCAGTAGTATATTTCGGACGGATGAAGCTTTCTTT. Protein product: CASSIFRTDEAFF. The whole variable domain, remainder taken from reference TRBV19 and TRBJ1-1, is DGGITQSPKYLFRKEGQNVTLSCEQNLNHDAMYWYRQDPGQGLRLIYYSQIVNDFQKGDIAEGYSVSREKKESFPLTVTSAQKNPTAFYLCASSIFRTDEAFFGQGTRLTVV.

J is TRBJ1-2 and V is TRBV13, with D unclear. The CDR3 runs 12 residues. Trimming shortened V by 0 bases and J by 8 bases, and 7 bases separated the two germline ends. In germline, CDR1 is PRHDT, CDR2 FYEKMQ (reference sequence). CDR3 in DNA: TGTGCCAGCAGCTTAGGGATGGTCGGCTACACCTTC. Protein: CASSLGMVGYTF.

The J gene is TRBJ1-5, the V gene TRBV19; D gene uncertain. Germline-derived CDR1 and CDR2 are LNHDA and SQIVND (reference sequence). The CDR3 runs 14 residues. The V gene lost 6 bases and the J gene lost 9 bases, with 18 bases spanning the gap. DNA of the CDR3: TGTGCCAGTAGCAAAAGAACGGCGTTAGGGCCCCAGCATTTT. It encodes CASSKRTALGPQHF.

The chain links TRBV2 to TRBJ2-2; TRBD2 agrees at 12 bases. The CDR3 spans 18 residues. V gave up 6 bases and J gave up 6 bases; unmatched junction bases: 14. The V gene's germline CDR1 is SNHLY and CDR2 FYNNEI. CDR3 in amino acids: CASSPEQGGLAGAGELFF. The CDR3 DNA follows: TGTGCCAGCAGCCCAGAGCAGGGGGGACTAGCGGGCGCCGGGGAGCTGTTTTTT.

In this sample, this clone turned up once. V usage is TRBV5-5 and J usage is TRBJ1-6; D unresolved. The CDR3 runs to 18 residues. The V gene's germline CDR1 is SGHKS and CDR2 YYEKEE (reference sequence). The ends were cut back, 0 bases at V and 0 bases at J, with 13 bases in the middle. CDR3 protein: CASSLVSTLYSYNSPLHF. In DNA, the CDR3 is TGTGCCAGCAGCTTGGTCTCGACACTCTACTCCTATAATTCACCCCTCCACTTT. Variable domain in full (rest from reference TRBV5-5 and TRBJ1-6): DAGVTQSPTHLIKTRGQQVTLRCSPISGHKSVSWYQQVLGQGPQFIFQYYEKEERGRGNFPDRFSARQFPNYSSELNVNALLLGDSALYLCASSLVSTLYSYNSPLHFGNGTRLTVT.

This chain connects TRBV24-1 to TRBJ2-3; D is uncertain. Trimming took 3 bases from V and 6 from J, leaving 15 bases between them. The CDR3 is 15 amino acids. CDR1 is KGHDR and CDR2 is SFDVKD in the germline V gene. CDR3 protein: CATSDPLAAPDTQYF. The CDR3 DNA is TGTGCCACCAGTGATCCACTGGCGGCCCCGGATACGCAGTATTTT.

The CDR3: CASSWGTANTGELFF. Here the CDR3 DNA reads TGTGCCAGCAGCTGGGGGACAGCGAACACCGGGGAGCTGTTTTTT. V usage is TRBV6-5 and J usage is TRBJ2-2, with 7 bases that match TRBD1. With V trimmed by 6 bases and J by 0 bases, 4 bases remained unmatched. There are 15 residues in the CDR3. In germline, CDR1 is MNHEY, CDR2 SVGAGI.

With regard to this clone: The same CDR3 is also encoded by other DNA sequences in this sample. The chain uses TRBV6-5 and TRBJ2-6; D call uncertain. V shed 2 bases and J shed 0 bases, with 5 bases lying between them. This CDR3 is built from 15 residues. In germline, CDR1 is MNHEY, CDR2 SVGAGI. CDR3 region: CASSYGFSGANVLTF. The DNA of the CDR3 is TGTGCCAGCAGTTACGGGTTCTCTGGGGCCAACGTCCTGACTTTC.

This clone came up a few times. The sample contains more than one DNA sequence encoding this CDR3. The chain joins TRBV19 to TRBJ1-4; D perhaps matches TRBD1 (5 bases). Germline lookup yields CDR1 LNHDA and CDR2 SQIVND (reference sequence). There are 15 residues in the CDR3. Trimming left V 3 bases short and J 2 bases short, with 10 bases between. In DNA form, the CDR3 reads TGTGCCAGTAGTATTGGGGCGGCTACTAATGAAAAACTGTTTTTT. It yields the protein CASSIGAATNEKLFF.

V and J are TRBV12-3 or TRBV12-4 and TRBJ1-5; D gene uncertain. The CDR3 has 13 residues. Trimming cost V 1 base and J 6 bases, with 7 bases left between them. The CDR3 sequence: CASSLGAGQPQHF. CDR3 in DNA: TGTGCCAGCAGTTTAGGGGCGGGTCAGCCCCAGCATTTT.

The J gene is TRBJ2-7, the V gene TRBV3-1 (or the pseudogene TRBV3-2); perhaps TRBD1 as D (5 bases). Germline loops: CDR1 LGHDT, CDR2 YNNKEL (reference sequence). This CDR3 region has 14 residues. V was shortened by 0 bases and J by 2 bases, with 8 bases between the two germline ends. The CDR3 reads CASSQDRVPYEQYF. The CDR3 DNA is TGTGCCAGCAGCCAAGACAGGGTCCCCTACGAGCAGTACTTC.

The chain recombines TRBV7-9 with TRBJ2-7, with D hard to call. This CDR3 region has 14 residues. Trimming shortened V by 8 bases and J by 1 base, and 15 bases separated the two germline ends. The germline CDR1 and CDR2 sequences are SEHNR and FQNEAQ (reference sequence). Here the CDR3 reads CASGDHARSYEQYF. CDR3 nucleotide sequence: TGTGCCAGCGGCGACCACGCCAGGTCCTACGAGCAGTACTTC.

The V call is TRBV18, the J call TRBJ1-3, with D hard to call. Germline lookup yields CDR1 KGHSH and CDR2 LQKENI. The length of the CDR3 is 14 residues. V was trimmed by 3 bases and J by 8 bases, leaving 14 bases between them. The CDR3 protein is CASSPRGPEDTIYF. CDR3 DNA sequence: TGTGCCAGCTCACCCCGCGGGCCCGAGGACACCATATATTTT.

This chain links TRBV9 with TRBJ2-7; D might be TRBD1 (6 bases). CDR1 and CDR2 from the germline V gene are SGDLS and YYNGEE. CDR3 size: 15 residues. Trimming cost V 4 bases and J 2 bases, with 16 bases left between them. CDR3 region: CASSPPGSGAYEQYF. CDR3 nucleotide sequence: TGTGCCAGCAGCCCCCCGGGGTCAGGGGCCTACGAGCAGTACTTC.

The genes are TRBV6-2 or TRBV6-3 and TRBJ1-5; 7 bases fit TRBD1. CDR3 length equals 14 residues. The V segment lost 5 bases and the J segment 4 bases; nucleotides outside the gene matches: 5. Looked up from germline, CDR1 is MNHEY and CDR2 is SVGEGT. CDR3 DNA: TGTGCCAGCAGTCGGGACAGAGAGAATCAGCCCCAGCATTTT. Its protein product is CASSRDRENQPQHF.